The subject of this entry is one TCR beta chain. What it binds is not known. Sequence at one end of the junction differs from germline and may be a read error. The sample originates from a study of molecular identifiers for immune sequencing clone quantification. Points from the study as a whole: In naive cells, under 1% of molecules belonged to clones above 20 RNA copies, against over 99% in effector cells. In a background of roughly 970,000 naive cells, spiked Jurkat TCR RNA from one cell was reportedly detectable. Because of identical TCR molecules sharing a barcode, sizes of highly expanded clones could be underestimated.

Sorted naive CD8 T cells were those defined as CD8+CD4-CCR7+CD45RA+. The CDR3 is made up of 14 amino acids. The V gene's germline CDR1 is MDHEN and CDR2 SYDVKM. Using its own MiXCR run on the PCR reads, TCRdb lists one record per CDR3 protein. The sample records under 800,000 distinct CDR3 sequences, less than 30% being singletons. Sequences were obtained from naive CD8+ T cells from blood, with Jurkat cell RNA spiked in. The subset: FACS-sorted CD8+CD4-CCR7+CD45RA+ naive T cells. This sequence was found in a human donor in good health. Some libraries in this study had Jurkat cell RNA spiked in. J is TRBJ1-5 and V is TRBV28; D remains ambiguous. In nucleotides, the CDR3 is TGTGCCGGCAGTTTTAAACAGTCCAATCAGCCCCAGCATTTT. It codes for CAGSFKQSNQPQHF.